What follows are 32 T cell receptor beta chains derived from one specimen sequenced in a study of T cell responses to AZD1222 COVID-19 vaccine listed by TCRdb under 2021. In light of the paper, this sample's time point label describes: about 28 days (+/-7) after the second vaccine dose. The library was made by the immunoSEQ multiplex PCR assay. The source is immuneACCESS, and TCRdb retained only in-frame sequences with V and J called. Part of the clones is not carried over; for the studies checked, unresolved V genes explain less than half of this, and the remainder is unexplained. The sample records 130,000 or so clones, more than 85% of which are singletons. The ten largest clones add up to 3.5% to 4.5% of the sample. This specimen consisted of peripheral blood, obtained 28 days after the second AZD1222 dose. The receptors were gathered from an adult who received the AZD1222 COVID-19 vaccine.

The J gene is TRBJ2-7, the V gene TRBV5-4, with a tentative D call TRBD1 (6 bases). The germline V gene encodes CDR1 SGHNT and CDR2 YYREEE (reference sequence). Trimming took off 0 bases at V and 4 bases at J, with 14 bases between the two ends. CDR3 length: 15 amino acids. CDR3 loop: CASSLEGHSPYEQYF. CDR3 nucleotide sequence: TGTGCCAGCAGCTTGGAGGGACACTCACCTTACGAGCAGTACTTC.

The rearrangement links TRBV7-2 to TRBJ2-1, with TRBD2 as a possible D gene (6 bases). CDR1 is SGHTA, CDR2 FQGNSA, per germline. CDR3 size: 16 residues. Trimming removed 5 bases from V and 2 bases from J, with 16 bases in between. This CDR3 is CASSPPGLRTYNEQFF. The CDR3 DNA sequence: TGTGCCAGCAGCCCCCCGGGACTCAGGACCTACAATGAGCAGTTCTTC.

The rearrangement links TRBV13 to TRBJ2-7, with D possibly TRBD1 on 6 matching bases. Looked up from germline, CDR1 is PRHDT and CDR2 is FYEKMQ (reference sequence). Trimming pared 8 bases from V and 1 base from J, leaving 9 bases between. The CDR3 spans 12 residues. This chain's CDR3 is CASAGQSYEQYF. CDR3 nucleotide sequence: TGTGCCAGCGCCGGACAGTCCTACGAGCAGTACTTC.

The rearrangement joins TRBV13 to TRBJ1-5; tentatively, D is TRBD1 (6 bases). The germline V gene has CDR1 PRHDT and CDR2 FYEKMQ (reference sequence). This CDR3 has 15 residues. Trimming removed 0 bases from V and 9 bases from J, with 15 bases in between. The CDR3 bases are TGTGCCAGCAGCTTAGGCAGGGGAGGCGGAGGGCCCCAGCATTTT. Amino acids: CASSLGRGGGGPQHF.

The CDR3, as DNA: TGTGCCAGCAGCCATGTCCGAAGCGGGCTCTACGAGCAGTACTTC. Translated, it gives CASSHVRSGLYEQYF. The chain carries TRBV3-1 (or the pseudogene TRBV3-2) and TRBJ2-7, with D tentatively TRBD2 (6 bases). V dropped 3 bases and J dropped 3 bases, with 15 bases sitting between them. There are 15 residues in the CDR3. The germline gives CDR1 LGHDT, CDR2 YNNKEL (reference sequence).

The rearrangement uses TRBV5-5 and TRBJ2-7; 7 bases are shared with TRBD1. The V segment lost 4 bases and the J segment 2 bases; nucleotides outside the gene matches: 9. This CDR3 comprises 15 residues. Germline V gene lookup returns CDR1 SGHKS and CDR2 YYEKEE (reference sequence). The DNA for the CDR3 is TGTGCCAGCAGCGGAACCGGGACAGACACCTACGAGCAGTACTTC. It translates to CASSGTGTDTYEQYF.

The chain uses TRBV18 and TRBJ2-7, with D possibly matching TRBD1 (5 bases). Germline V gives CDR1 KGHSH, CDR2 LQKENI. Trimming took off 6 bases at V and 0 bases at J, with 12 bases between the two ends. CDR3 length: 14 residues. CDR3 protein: CASSDRTNSYEQYF. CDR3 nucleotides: TGTGCCAGCTCCGACCGGACAAACTCCTACGAGCAGTACTTC.

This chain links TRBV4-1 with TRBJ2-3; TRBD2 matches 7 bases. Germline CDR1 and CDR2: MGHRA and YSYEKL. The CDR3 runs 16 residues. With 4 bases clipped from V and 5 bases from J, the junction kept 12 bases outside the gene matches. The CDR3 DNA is TGCGCCAGCAGCCGCCTACTAGCGCTTAATGGAGATACGCAGTATTTT. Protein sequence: CASSRLLALNGDTQYF.

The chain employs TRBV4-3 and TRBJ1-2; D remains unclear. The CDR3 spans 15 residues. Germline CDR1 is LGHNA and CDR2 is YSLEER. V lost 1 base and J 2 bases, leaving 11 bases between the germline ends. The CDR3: CASSQGSYGNYGYTF. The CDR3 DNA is TGCGCCAGCAGCCAAGGTTCGTACGGGAACTATGGCTACACCTTC.

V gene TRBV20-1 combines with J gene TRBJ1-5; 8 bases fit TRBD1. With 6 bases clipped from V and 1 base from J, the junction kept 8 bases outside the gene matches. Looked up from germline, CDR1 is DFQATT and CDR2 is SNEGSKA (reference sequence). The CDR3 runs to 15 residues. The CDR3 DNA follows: TGCAGTGCAAGTCAGGGGGCTGCAAGCAATCAGCCCCAGCATTTT. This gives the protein CSASQGAASNQPQHF.

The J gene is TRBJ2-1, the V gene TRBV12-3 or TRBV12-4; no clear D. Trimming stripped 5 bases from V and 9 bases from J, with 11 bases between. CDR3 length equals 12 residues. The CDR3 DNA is TGTGCCAGCAGTCCGGGCCCCGTTGAGCAGTTCTTC. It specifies CASSPGPVEQFF.

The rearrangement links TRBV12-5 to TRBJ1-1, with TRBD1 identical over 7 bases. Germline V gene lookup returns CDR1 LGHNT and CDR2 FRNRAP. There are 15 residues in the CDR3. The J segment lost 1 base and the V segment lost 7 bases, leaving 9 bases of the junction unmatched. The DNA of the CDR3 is TGTGCTAGTGCCCCAGCGGACAGGTGGAACACTGAAGCTTTCTTT. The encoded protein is CASAPADRWNTEAFF.

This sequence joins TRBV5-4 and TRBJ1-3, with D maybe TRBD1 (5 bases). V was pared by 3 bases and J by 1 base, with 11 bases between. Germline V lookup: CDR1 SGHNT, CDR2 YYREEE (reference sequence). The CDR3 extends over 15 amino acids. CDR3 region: CASSSHRGSGNTIYF. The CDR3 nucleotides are TGTGCCAGCAGCTCTCATCGGGGGTCTGGAAACACCATATATTTT.

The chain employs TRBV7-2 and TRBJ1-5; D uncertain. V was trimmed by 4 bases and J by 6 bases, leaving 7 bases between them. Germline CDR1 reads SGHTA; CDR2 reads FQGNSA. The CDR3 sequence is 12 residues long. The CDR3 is CASSSTGQPQHF. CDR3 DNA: TGTGCCAGCAGCTCCACGGGTCAGCCCCAGCATTTT.

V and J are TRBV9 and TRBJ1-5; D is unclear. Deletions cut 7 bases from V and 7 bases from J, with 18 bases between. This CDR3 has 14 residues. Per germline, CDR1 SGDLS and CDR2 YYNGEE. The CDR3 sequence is CASHAVPQSQPQHF. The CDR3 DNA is TGTGCCAGCCACGCGGTCCCTCAAAGCCAGCCCCAGCATTTT.

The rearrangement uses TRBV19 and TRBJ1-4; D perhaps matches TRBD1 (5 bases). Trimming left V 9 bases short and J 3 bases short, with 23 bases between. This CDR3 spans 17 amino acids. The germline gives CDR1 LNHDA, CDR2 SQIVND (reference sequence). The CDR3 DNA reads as TGTGCCAGCCATGATGGTGGGGGACCTGCGGCTAATGAAAAACTGTTTTTT. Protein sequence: CASHDGGGPAANEKLFF.

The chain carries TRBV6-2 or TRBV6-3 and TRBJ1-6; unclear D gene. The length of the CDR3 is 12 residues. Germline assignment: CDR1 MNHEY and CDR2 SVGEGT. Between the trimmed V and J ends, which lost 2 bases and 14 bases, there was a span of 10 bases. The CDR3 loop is CASSYPGFALHF. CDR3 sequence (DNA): TGTGCCAGCAGTTACCCCGGGTTCGCCCTCCACTTT.

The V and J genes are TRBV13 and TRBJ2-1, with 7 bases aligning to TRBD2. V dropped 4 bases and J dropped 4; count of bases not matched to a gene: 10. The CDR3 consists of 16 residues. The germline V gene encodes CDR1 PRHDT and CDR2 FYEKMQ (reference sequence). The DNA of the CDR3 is TGTGCCAGCAGCTCTTACAGTCAGCGGGGATACAATGAGCAGTTCTTC. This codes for CASSSYSQRGYNEQFF.

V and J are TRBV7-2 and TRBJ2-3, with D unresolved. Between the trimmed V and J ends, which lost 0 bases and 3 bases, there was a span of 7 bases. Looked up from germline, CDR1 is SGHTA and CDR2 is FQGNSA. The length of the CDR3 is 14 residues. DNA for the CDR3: TGTGCCAGCAGCTTAGCGCACTCTACAGATACGCAGTATTTT. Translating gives CASSLAHSTDTQYF.

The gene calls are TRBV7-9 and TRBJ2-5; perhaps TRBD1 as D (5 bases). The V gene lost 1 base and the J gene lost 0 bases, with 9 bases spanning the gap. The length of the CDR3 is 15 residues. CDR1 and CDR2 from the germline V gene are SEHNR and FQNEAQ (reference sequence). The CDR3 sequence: CASSLGTPNQETQYF. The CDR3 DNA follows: TGTGCCAGCAGCTTAGGGACACCGAACCAAGAGACCCAGTACTTC.

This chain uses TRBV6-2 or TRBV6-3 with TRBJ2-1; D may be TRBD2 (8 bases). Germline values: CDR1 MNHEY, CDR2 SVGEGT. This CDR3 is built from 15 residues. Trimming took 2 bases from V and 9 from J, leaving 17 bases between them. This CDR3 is CASSYPARGDSEQFF. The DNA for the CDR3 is TGTGCCAGCAGTTACCCCGCGCGGGGGGACAGTGAGCAGTTCTTC.

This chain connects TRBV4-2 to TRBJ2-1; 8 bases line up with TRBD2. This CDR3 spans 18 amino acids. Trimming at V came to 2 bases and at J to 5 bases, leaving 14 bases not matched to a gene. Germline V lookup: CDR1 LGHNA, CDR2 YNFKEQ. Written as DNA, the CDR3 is TGTGCCAGCAGCCAATTGCGGTCCTTAGCGGGACTCCACAATGAGCAGTTCTTC. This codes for CASSQLRSLAGLHNEQFF.

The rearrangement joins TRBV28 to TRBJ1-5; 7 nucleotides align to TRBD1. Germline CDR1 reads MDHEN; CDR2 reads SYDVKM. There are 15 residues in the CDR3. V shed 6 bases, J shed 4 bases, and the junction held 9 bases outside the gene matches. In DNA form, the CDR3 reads TGTGCCAGCAGGGGGGGAGGGGGCCGGAATCAGCCCCAGCATTTT. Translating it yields CASRGGGGRNQPQHF.

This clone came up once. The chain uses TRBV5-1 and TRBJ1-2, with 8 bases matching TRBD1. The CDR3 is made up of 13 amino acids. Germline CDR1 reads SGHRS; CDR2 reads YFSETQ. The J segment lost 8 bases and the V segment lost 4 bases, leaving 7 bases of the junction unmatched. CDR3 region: CASSEDRVGGYTF. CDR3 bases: TGCGCCAGCAGCGAGGACAGGGTGGGAGGCTACACCTTC.

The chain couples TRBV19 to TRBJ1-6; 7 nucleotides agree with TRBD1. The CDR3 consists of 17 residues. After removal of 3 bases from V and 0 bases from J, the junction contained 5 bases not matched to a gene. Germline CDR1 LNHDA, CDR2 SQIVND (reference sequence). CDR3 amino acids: CASSIRGQSSYNSPLHF. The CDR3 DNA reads TGTGCCAGTAGTATTAGGGGACAGAGCTCCTATAATTCACCCCTCCACTTT.

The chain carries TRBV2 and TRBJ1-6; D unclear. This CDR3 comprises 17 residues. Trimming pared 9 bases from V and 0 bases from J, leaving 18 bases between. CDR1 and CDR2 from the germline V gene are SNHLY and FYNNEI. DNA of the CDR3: TGTGCCAGGGATATCCGGCGGGCCGACTCCTATAATTCACCCCTCCACTTT. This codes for CARDIRRADSYNSPLHF.

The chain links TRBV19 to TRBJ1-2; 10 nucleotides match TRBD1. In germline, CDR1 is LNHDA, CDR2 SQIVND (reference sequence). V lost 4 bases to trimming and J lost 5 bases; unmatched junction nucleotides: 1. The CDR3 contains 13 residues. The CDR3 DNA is TGTGCCAGTAGTACGGGACAGGGGTATGGCTACACCTTC. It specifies CASSTGQGYGYTF.

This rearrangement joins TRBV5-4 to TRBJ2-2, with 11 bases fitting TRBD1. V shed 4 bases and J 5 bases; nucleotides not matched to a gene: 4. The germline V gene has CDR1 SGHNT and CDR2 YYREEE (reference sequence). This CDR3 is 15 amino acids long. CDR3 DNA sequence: TGTGCCAGCAGCCACGGACAGGGGGCTACCGGGGAGCTGTTTTTT. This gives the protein CASSHGQGATGELFF.

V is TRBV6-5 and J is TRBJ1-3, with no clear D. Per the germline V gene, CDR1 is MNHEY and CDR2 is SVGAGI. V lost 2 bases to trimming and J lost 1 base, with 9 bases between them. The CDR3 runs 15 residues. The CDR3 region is CASSYRMQSGNTIYF. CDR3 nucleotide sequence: TGTGCCAGCAGTTACCGGATGCAGTCTGGAAACACCATATATTTT.

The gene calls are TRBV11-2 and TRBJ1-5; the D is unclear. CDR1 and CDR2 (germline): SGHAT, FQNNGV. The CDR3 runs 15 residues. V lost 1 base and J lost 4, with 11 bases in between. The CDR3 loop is CASSLGTSGNQPQHF. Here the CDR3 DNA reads TGTGCCAGCAGCTTAGGCACCTCGGGGAATCAGCCCCAGCATTTT.

This CDR3 is CASSLGQLGTSGNTIYF. The CDR3 bases are TGCGCCAGCAGCTTGGGACAACTAGGCACCTCTGGAAACACCATATATTTT. The V gene is TRBV5-1, the J gene TRBJ1-3, with no clear D. V was cut by 0 bases and J by 0 bases, with 13 bases left in between. This CDR3 has 17 residues. Germline V gene sequence: CDR1 SGHRS, CDR2 YFSETQ. The full variable domain, its missing parts supplied by reference TRBV5-1 and TRBJ1-3, is KAGVTQTPRYLIKTRGQQVTLSCSPISGHRSVSWYQQTPGQGLQFLFEYFSETQRNKGNFPGRFSGRQFSNSRSEMNVSTLELGDSALYLCASSLGQLGTSGNTIYFGEGSWLTVV.

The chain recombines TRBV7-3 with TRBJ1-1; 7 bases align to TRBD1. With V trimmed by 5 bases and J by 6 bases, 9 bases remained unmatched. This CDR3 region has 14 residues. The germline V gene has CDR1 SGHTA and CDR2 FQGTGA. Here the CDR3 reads CASSPRGGRAEAFF. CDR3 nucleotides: TGTGCCAGCAGCCCCAGGGGGGGTCGCGCTGAAGCTTTCTTT.